One sample yielded the 20 T cell receptor beta chains listed below, sequenced in a study of cytomegalovirus exposure and HLA in healthy donors (TCRdb year 2017). Library preparation was by the immunoSEQ multiplex PCR assay. For the multiplex PCR, a mixture combining 60 forward primers for TCR Vbeta segments and 13 reverse primers for TCR Jbeta segments was used. Not all clones reach the TCRdb copy of this immuneACCESS table, which keeps in-frame sequences only. Checked studies attribute under half of the gap to unresolved V genes and leave the rest unexplained. The sample's table lists a count of tens of thousands of clones. Of the sample, 3.5% is held by the ten largest clones. Sequenced: PBMCs. Every receptor here comes from a man in his forties or fifties in good health and CMV-seronegative.

V usage is TRBV6-5 and J usage is TRBJ1-3, with TRBD1 matching 7 bases. CDR1 is MNHEY, CDR2 SVGAGI, per germline. V was pared by 0 bases and J by 9 bases, with 8 bases of the junction left unmatched. This CDR3 is built from 15 residues. CDR3 nucleotide sequence: TGTGCCAGCAGTTACTCGAGGACAGGCGACGGCACCATATATTTT. It encodes CASSYSRTGDGTIYF.

V gene TRBV5-1 combines with J gene TRBJ2-7; 8 bases align to TRBD2. Looked up from germline, CDR1 is SGHRS and CDR2 is YFSETQ. V lost 0 bases to trimming and J lost 0 bases; unmatched junction nucleotides: 5. There are 16 residues in the CDR3. CDR3 coding DNA: TGCGCCAGCAGCTTGGCCTTAGCGGGAAGCTCCTACGAGCAGTACTTC. Translation gives CASSLALAGSSYEQYF.

V gene TRBV29-1 combines with J gene TRBJ1-5, with a tentative D call TRBD1 (6 bases). Germline V gene data show CDR1 as SQVTM and CDR2 as ANQGSEA. The V end lost 7 bases, the J end lost 1 base, and 11 bases lay between the germline ends. The CDR3 is 13 residues long. CDR3 amino acids: CSAGTTSNQPQHF. CDR3 DNA sequence: TGCAGCGCTGGGACAACCAGCAATCAGCCCCAGCATTTT. Based on the CDR3 plus reference TRBV29-1 and TRBJ1-5, the full variable domain is SAVISQKPSRDICQRGTSLTIQCQVDSQVTMMFWYRQQPGQSLTLIATANQGSEATYESGFVIDKFPISRPNLTFSTLTVSNMSPEDSSIYLCSAGTTSNQPQHFGDGTRLSIL.

V usage is TRBV5-4 and J usage is TRBJ2-7; D is perhaps TRBD1 (6 bases). V lost 4 bases and J lost 3, with 14 bases in between. CDR3 length: 14 residues. Per the germline V gene, CDR1 is SGHNT and CDR2 is YYREEE (reference sequence). In DNA, the CDR3 is TGTGCCAGCAGCCCCAGGGGTTTGAGCTACGAGCAGTACTTC. The encoded protein is CASSPRGLSYEQYF.

The chain couples TRBV6-5 to TRBJ1-5; 11 nucleotides agree with TRBD1. Germline CDR1 reads MNHEY; CDR2 reads SVGAGI. V trimming: 4 bases; J trimming: 6 bases; junction bases outside the gene matches: 2. The CDR3 is 14 residues long. This CDR3 is CASSWDRGIQPQHF. CDR3 bases: TGTGCCAGCAGTTGGGACAGGGGGATTCAGCCCCAGCATTTT.

The chain joins TRBV18 to TRBJ1-3; D not certain. The CDR3 consists of 13 residues. V lost 0 bases, J lost 7 bases, and 7 bases lay in between. From germline, CDR1 is KGHSH and CDR2 LQKENI. The CDR3 DNA follows: TGTGCCAGCTCACCACCAGTGCGGAACACCATATATTTT. Amino acid sequence: CASSPPVRNTIYF.

The rearrangement joins TRBV5-6 to TRBJ2-7; D uncertain. V gave up 4 bases and J gave up 1 base, with 12 bases separating them. Per the germline V gene, CDR1 is SGHDT and CDR2 is YYEEEE. The CDR3 contains 14 residues. CDR3 DNA sequence: TGTGCCAGCAGCGCCAGTCGCGGTTCCTACGAGCAGTACTTC. Its protein product is CASSASRGSYEQYF.

This rearrangement joins TRBV11-3 to TRBJ1-4, with no clear D. The V end lost 4 bases, the J end lost 7 bases, and 7 bases lay between the germline ends. The CDR3 length is 12 residues. CDR1 is SGHNT and CDR2 is YENEEA in the germline V gene. The CDR3 sequence: CASSYDSEKLFF. CDR3 coding DNA: TGTGCCAGCAGCTACGACTCTGAAAAACTGTTTTTT. Full variable domain (remainder filled in from reference TRBV11-3 and TRBJ1-4): EAGVVQSPRYKIIEKKQPVAFWCNPISGHNTLYWYLQNLGQGPELLIRYENEEAVDDSQLPKDRFSAERLKGVDSTLKIQPAELGDSAVYLCASSYDSEKLFFGSGTQLSVL.

V usage is TRBV9 and J usage is TRBJ2-3, with a tentative D call TRBD2 (5 bases). The CDR3 length is 15 residues. CDR1 and CDR2 (germline): SGDLS, YYNGEE. V gave up 0 bases and J gave up 0 bases, with 8 bases separating them. The DNA for the CDR3 is TGTGCCAGCAGCGTAGGACTAACTAGCACAGATACGCAGTATTTT. This sequence encodes CASSVGLTSTDTQYF. Filled out from reference TRBV9 and TRBJ2-3, the complete variable domain reads DSGVTQTPKHLITATGQRVTLRCSPRSGDLSVYWYQQSLDQGLQFLIQYYNGEERAKGNILERFSAQQFPDLHSELNLSSLELGDSALYFCASSVGLTSTDTQYFGPGTRLTVL.

The DNA for the CDR3 is TGTGCCAGCAGAAACAGGGGATCTGGGGCCAACGTCCTGACTTTC. It translates to CASRNRGSGANVLTF. The chain has TRBV5-6 and TRBJ2-6; 7 nucleotides match TRBD1. Germline V gene lookup returns CDR1 SGHDT and CDR2 YYEEEE. Trimming at V came to 5 bases and at J to 1 base, leaving 3 bases not matched to a gene. CDR3 length: 15 amino acids. The full variable domain, its missing parts supplied by reference TRBV5-6 and TRBJ2-6, is DAGVTQSPTHLIKTRGQQVTLRCSPKSGHDTVSWYQQALGQGPQFIFQYYEEEERQRGNFPDRFSGHQFPNYSSELNVNALLLGDSALYLCASRNRGSGANVLTFGAGSRLTVL.

The V and J genes are TRBV7-2 and TRBJ2-5, with TRBD2 matching over 10 bases. Germline V lookup: CDR1 SGHTA, CDR2 FQGNSA. The CDR3 is 15 amino acids. V shed 8 bases, J shed 2 bases, and the junction held 8 bases outside the gene matches. Here the CDR3 DNA reads TGTGCCAGCTCGTTGGTAGCGGGAGGACAAGAGACCCAGTACTTC. This gives the protein CASSLVAGGQETQYF.

This rearrangement joins TRBV9 to TRBJ1-2; D perhaps matches TRBD1 (5 bases). With 2 bases removed from V and 7 bases from J, the gap between germline ends came to 18 bases. The CDR3 has 15 residues. Germline V CDR1 and CDR2: SGDLS, YYNGEE. The CDR3 is CASSVFPVVGGGYTF. CDR3 bases: TGTGCCAGCAGCGTCTTTCCGGTCGTGGGGGGTGGCTACACCTTC.

The rearrangement links TRBV6-5 to TRBJ2-7, with 10 bases aligning to TRBD2. Germline assignment: CDR1 MNHEY and CDR2 SVGAGI. The ends lost 6 bases at V and 2 bases at J; junction bases unmatched: 7. The CDR3 sequence is 15 residues long. CDR3 sequence (DNA): TGTGCCAGCAGACCATTTAGCGGGAGGACCTACGAGCAGTACTTC. It specifies CASRPFSGRTYEQYF.

This chain joins TRBV7-2 and TRBJ2-7; D unclear. CDR3 length: 15 amino acids. Trimming took 1 base from V and 0 from J, leaving 10 bases between them. Germline V lookup: CDR1 SGHTA, CDR2 FQGNSA. The CDR3 region is CASSLVGRSSYEQYF. The CDR3 bases are TGTGCCAGCAGCTTAGTTGGCCGGAGCTCCTACGAGCAGTACTTC.

The chain combines TRBV5-4 with TRBJ2-3; possible D gene TRBD2, 6 bases. CDR1 SGHNT and CDR2 YYREEE come from the germline V gene (reference sequence). Trimming shortened V by 3 bases and J by 0 bases, and 14 bases separated the two germline ends. The CDR3 contains 16 residues. The CDR3 coding sequence is TGTGCCAGCAGCTGGGACCTAGCGTCTAGCACAGATACGCAGTATTTT. Amino acids: CASSWDLASSTDTQYF. The complete variable domain, with remaining parts taken from reference TRBV5-4 and TRBJ2-3, reads ETGVTQSPTHLIKTRGQQVTLRCSSQSGHNTVSWYQQALGQGPQFIFQYYREEENGRGNFPPRFSGLQFPNYSSELNVNALELDDSALYLCASSWDLASSTDTQYFGPGTRLTVL.

The J gene is TRBJ2-7, the V gene TRBV7-9; 7 nucleotides line up with TRBD1. Unmatched junction bases numbered 10, after V lost 1 base and J lost 4 bases. This CDR3 spans 16 amino acids. Germline CDR1 and CDR2: SEHNR and FQNEAQ (reference sequence). The CDR3 region is CASSLDVSGGIYEQYF. The CDR3 DNA reads TGTGCCAGCAGCTTAGATGTCTCAGGGGGTATATACGAGCAGTACTTC.

The J gene is TRBJ2-5, the V gene TRBV28; a possible D gene is TRBD2 (5 bases). Germline V CDR1 and CDR2: MDHEN, SYDVKM. Between the trimmed V and J ends, which lost 5 bases and 4 bases, there was a span of 17 bases. CDR3 length equals 15 residues. Here the CDR3 DNA reads TGTGCCAGCAGTCCACTGGGGAGCCGGGGAGAGACCCAGTACTTC. This sequence encodes CASSPLGSRGETQYF.

This chain links TRBV28 with TRBJ2-7; TRBD1 agrees at 7 bases. Germline loops: CDR1 MDHEN, CDR2 SYDVKM. The CDR3 runs 17 residues. Losses at the gene ends were 3 bases for V and 1 base for J; bases not matched to a gene: 12. CDR3 DNA sequence: TGTGCCAGCAGTTTCCACCAATTATGGACAGGATCCTACGAGCAGTACTTC. Translated: CASSFHQLWTGSYEQYF.

This CDR3 is CASSAGLAGPRGRNEQFF. DNA for the CDR3: TGTGCCAGCAGCGCGGGACTAGCGGGCCCCCGAGGGAGGAATGAGCAGTTCTTC. The rearrangement joins TRBV7-2 to TRBJ2-1; 12 nucleotides line up with TRBD2. Losses at the gene ends were 5 bases for V and 7 bases for J; bases not matched to a gene: 15. Germline-derived CDR1 and CDR2 are SGHTA and FQGNSA. The length of the CDR3 is 18 residues.

The rearrangement joins TRBV30 to TRBJ2-2; 7 bases are a match to TRBD1. From germline, CDR1 is GTSNPN and CDR2 SVGIG (reference sequence). The J segment lost 5 bases and the V segment lost 7 bases, leaving 13 bases of the junction unmatched. The CDR3 is 15 amino acids. The CDR3 protein is CAYRGDPGWTGELFF. CDR3 nucleotides: TGTGCCTACAGGGGCGACCCCGGATGGACCGGGGAGCTGTTTTTT.